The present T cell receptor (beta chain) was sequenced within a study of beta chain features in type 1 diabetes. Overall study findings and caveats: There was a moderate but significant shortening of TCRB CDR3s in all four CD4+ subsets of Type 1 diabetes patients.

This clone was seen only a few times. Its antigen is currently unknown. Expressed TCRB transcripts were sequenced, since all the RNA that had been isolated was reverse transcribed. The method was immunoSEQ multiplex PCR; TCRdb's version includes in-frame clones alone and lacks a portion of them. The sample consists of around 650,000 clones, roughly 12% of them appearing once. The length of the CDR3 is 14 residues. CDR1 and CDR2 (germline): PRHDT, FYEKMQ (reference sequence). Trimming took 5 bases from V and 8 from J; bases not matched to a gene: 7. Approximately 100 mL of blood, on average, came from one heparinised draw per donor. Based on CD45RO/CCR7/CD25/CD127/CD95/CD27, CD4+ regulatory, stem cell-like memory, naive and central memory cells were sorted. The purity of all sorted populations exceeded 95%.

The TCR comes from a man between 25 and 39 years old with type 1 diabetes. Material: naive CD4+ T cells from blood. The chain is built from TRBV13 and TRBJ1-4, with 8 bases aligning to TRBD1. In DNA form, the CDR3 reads TGTGCCAGCAGCCCCGGACAGGGCGGCGAAAAACTGTTTTTT. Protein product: CASSPGQGGEKLFF.